One and the same sample provided the 28 T cell receptor beta chains below, sequenced in a study of post-analysis software for immune sequencing data. Incorporated into the TCR beta cDNA libraries were unique molecular identifiers, which served to reduce PCR and sequencing biases. TCRdb passed the PCR reads through MiXCR, listing each CDR3 protein once. Altogether 750,000 to 900,000 distinct CDR3 sequences are present, 40% to 55% being singletons, with the ten largest covering over 4.5%. No antigen has been assigned to these receptors. Study results and caveats: Controls had lower frequencies than patients of a few TRBV segments, which included TRBV5-6, TRBV5-1 and TRBV20-1.

Input material: blood. These receptors were obtained from a girl aged 5-17 years with multiple sclerosis.

The gene calls are TRBV15 and TRBJ2-1, with 7 bases lining up with TRBD1. The V gene's germline CDR1 is LNHNV and CDR2 YYDKDF (reference sequence). The CDR3 loop spans 14 amino acids. J gave up 4 bases and V 6 bases, and 6 bases lay outside the gene matches. CDR3 loop: CATRPTGAYNEQFF. In nucleotides, the CDR3 is TGTGCCACCAGACCCACAGGGGCGTACAATGAGCAGTTCTTC.

This clonotype was observed a few times. This chain joins TRBV20-1 and TRBJ2-1; possibly TRBD2 for D (5 bases). Trimming removed 0 bases at V and 9 bases at J, with 18 bases between. The CDR3 consists of 15 residues. The germline gives CDR1 DFQATT, CDR2 SNEGSKA (reference sequence). The CDR3 DNA sequence: TGCAGTGCTAGAGAATGGTCACACCGGGGTGGTGAGCAGTTCTTC. Protein product: CSAREWSHRGGEQFF.

This clonotype was seen only a few times. The chain carries TRBV27 and TRBJ2-5; the D gene is possibly TRBD2 (5 bases). The CDR3 covers 13 residues. V lost 3 bases to trimming and J lost 5 bases, with 10 bases between them. The V gene's germline CDR1 is MNHEY and CDR2 SMNVEV (reference sequence). The CDR3 DNA sequence: TGTGCCAGCAGTTTCGGGATGGGGGAGACCCAGTACTTC. The encoded protein is CASSFGMGETQYF.

In this sample, this clonotype turned up many times. The rearrangement uses TRBV4-1 and TRBJ2-1, with D perhaps TRBD2 (5 bases). CDR1 and CDR2 from the germline V gene are MGHRA and YSYEKL. The CDR3 extends over 16 amino acids. Trimming removed 3 bases from V and 6 bases from J, with 18 bases in between. CDR3: CASSHSLGLSPNEQFF. CDR3 nucleotide sequence: TGCGCCAGCAGCCACTCCCTCGGACTGAGCCCCAATGAGCAGTTCTTC.

The chain is built from TRBV9 and TRBJ1-2; 7 bases fit TRBD1. CDR1 is SGDLS, CDR2 YYNGEE, per germline. Trimming took 4 bases from V and 1 from J; bases not matched to a gene: 7. The CDR3 length is 15 residues. The CDR3 DNA follows: TGTGCCAGCAGCCCCCCGACAGGGTTTAACTATGGCTACACCTTC. Encoded protein: CASSPPTGFNYGYTF.

This chain joins TRBV10-3 and TRBJ2-5; 8 positions agree with TRBD1. Germline-derived CDR1 and CDR2 are ENHRY and SYGVKD. The CDR3 has 15 residues. Trimming at V came to 5 bases and at J to 11 bases, leaving 16 bases not matched to a gene. The DNA of the CDR3 is TGTGCCATCAGTATTACAGGGGGGTCGGACAATGAGCAGTACTTC. Protein product: CAISITGGSDNEQYF.

This clonotype appeared a few times. The rearrangement links TRBV6-5 to TRBJ2-7; TRBD2 matches 7 bases. Germline V gene data show CDR1 as MNHEY and CDR2 as SVGAGI. V trimming: 6 bases; J trimming: 4 bases; junction bases outside the gene matches: 6. The CDR3 has 13 residues. CDR3 loop: CASSHRRGYEQYF. CDR3 sequence (DNA): TGTGCCAGCAGCCACCGGCGGGGGTACGAGCAGTACTTC.

This clonotype showed up just once. V is TRBV28 and J is TRBJ2-3, with D unclear. The CDR3 length is 17 residues. In germline, CDR1 is MDHEN, CDR2 SYDVKM. V was clipped by 6 bases and J by 2 bases, with 21 bases between them. The CDR3 sequence is CASRPGSKPLPTDTQYF. For the CDR3, the DNA is TGTGCCAGCAGACCCGGGTCCAAACCACTCCCCACAGATACGCAGTATTTT.

This rearrangement joins TRBV14 to TRBJ2-2; TRBD2 matches at 12 bases. CDR3 length: 17 residues. Germline loops: CDR1 SGHDN, CDR2 FVKESK. Trimming at V came to 0 bases and at J to 4 bases, leaving 3 bases not matched to a gene. CDR3 nucleotides: TGTGCCAGCAGCCAAGATCTAGCGGGAGGGTCCACCGGGGAGCTGTTTTTT. This codes for CASSQDLAGGSTGELFF. Full variable domain (remainder filled in from reference TRBV14 and TRBJ2-2): EAGVTQFPSHSVIEKGQTVTLRCDPISGHDNLYWYRRVMGKEIKFLLHFVKESKQDESGMPNNRFLAERTGGTYSTLKVQPAELEDSGVYFCASSQDLAGGSTGELFFGEGSRLTVL.

This clonotype was counted between two and nine times. In DNA, the CDR3 is TGTGCCAGCAGTTTACTGCTGGGCACAGATACGCAGTATTTT. Translation gives CASSLLLGTDTQYF. The chain links TRBV27 to TRBJ2-3; D uncertain. The germline V and J ends were trimmed by 2 bases and 1 base, with 7 bases remaining between them. The germline V gene has CDR1 MNHEY and CDR2 SMNVEV (reference sequence). CDR3 length equals 14 residues.

The genes are TRBV28 and TRBJ2-5, with unresolved D. The CDR3 extends over 14 amino acids. Per germline, CDR1 MDHEN and CDR2 SYDVKM. Trimming stripped 5 bases from V and 4 bases from J, with 14 bases between. Here the CDR3 DNA reads TGTGCCAGCAGTCCGGACCGACGGCGAGAGACCCAGTACTTC. Translation gives CASSPDRRRETQYF.

V usage is TRBV9 and J usage is TRBJ2-1; TRBD2 matches 12 bases. Germline lookup yields CDR1 SGDLS and CDR2 YYNGEE. The CDR3 is made up of 15 amino acids. The junction had 4 bases not matched to a gene; V was cut back by 3 bases and J by 6 bases. CDR3 in amino acids: CASSALAGGSNEQFF. The DNA of the CDR3 is TGTGCCAGCAGCGCCCTAGCGGGAGGGTCCAATGAGCAGTTCTTC.

Here the CDR3 reads CASSVNRGVSEAFF. DNA for the CDR3: TGTGCCAGCAGTGTGAACAGGGGGGTAAGTGAAGCTTTCTTT. The V call is TRBV6-1, the J call TRBJ1-1; 8 positions agree with TRBD1. CDR3 length: 14 amino acids. The V gene's germline CDR1 is MNHNS and CDR2 SASEGT. J lost 7 bases, V lost 4 bases, and 8 bases had no gene match.

The genes are TRBV7-2 and TRBJ2-3; 7 bases are a match to TRBD2. V shed 2 bases, J shed 3 bases, and the junction held 8 bases outside the gene matches. Germline values: CDR1 SGHTA, CDR2 FQGNSA. This CDR3 region has 16 residues. The CDR3 here is CASSLRLGGGTDTQYF. DNA for the CDR3: TGTGCCAGCAGCTTACGGCTGGGGGGAGGGACAGATACGCAGTATTTT.

The V gene is TRBV27, the J gene TRBJ1-2; D possibly corresponds to TRBD1 (5 bases). Trimming removed 3 bases at V and 4 bases at J, with 12 bases between. The germline V gene encodes CDR1 MNHEY and CDR2 SMNVEV (reference sequence). The CDR3 sequence is 14 residues long. The CDR3 sequence: CASSLQGLGYGYTF. The CDR3 nucleotides read TGTGCCAGCAGTTTGCAGGGCCTGGGCTATGGCTACACCTTC.

The rearrangement uses TRBV12-3 or TRBV12-4 and TRBJ2-7; 11 bases are shared with TRBD2. V shed 2 bases, J shed 2 bases, and the junction held 5 bases outside the gene matches. The CDR3 covers 16 residues. The CDR3 sequence: CASSLLSGRAAYEQYF. CDR3 coding DNA: TGTGCCAGCAGTTTACTTAGCGGGAGGGCCGCCTACGAGCAGTACTTC.

The V and J genes are TRBV24-1 and TRBJ2-6; 10 bases fit TRBD2. V lost 2 bases to trimming and J lost 0 bases; unmatched junction nucleotides: 6. CDR3 length equals 19 residues. CDR1 and CDR2 from the germline V gene are KGHDR and SFDVKD. This chain's CDR3 is CATSDSRLAGPSGANVLTF. For the CDR3, the DNA is TGTGCCACCAGTGATTCTAGACTAGCGGGCCCCTCTGGGGCCAACGTCCTGACTTTC.

The chain uses TRBV4-1 and TRBJ1-4; D is undetermined. The CDR3 covers 16 residues. Trimming took 5 bases from V and 4 from J, leaving 17 bases between them. Germline V gives CDR1 MGHRA, CDR2 YSYEKL. For the CDR3, the DNA is TGCGCCAGCAGCGGAGCCGACTTGGAATTTAATGAAAAACTGTTTTTT. The encoded protein is CASSGADLEFNEKLFF.

For this clonotype: Since a much larger clone is just one base distant, this may be a read error. V gene TRBV12-3 or TRBV12-4 combines with J gene TRBJ2-3; D might be TRBD2 (5 bases). The CDR3 is 15 residues long. V was pared by 1 base and J by 5 bases, with 13 bases between. As DNA, the CDR3 is TGTGCCAGCAGTTTAGGAAATAGCGAGGGAGATACGCAGTATTTT. Its translation is CASSLGNSEGDTQYF.

The chain employs TRBV6-5 and TRBJ2-3; the D is unclear. Trimming took off 6 bases at V and 1 base at J, with 11 bases between the two ends. Germline CDR1 is MNHEY and CDR2 is SVGAGI. The CDR3 runs to 14 residues. Written as DNA, the CDR3 is TGTGCCAGCAGCCTTGCTGACGGCACAGATACGCAGTATTTT. Translating it yields CASSLADGTDTQYF.

This chain's CDR3 is CASSDTSTDTQYF. As DNA, the CDR3 is TGTGCCAGCAGTGATACTAGCACAGATACGCAGTATTTT. The chain recombines TRBV11-3 with TRBJ2-3; no firm D call. V dropped 6 bases and J dropped 0 bases, with 7 bases sitting between them. This CDR3 has 13 residues. Germline values: CDR1 SGHNT, CDR2 YENEEA.

A single count supports this clonotype. This sequence joins TRBV12-3 or TRBV12-4 and TRBJ2-6; 10 nucleotides agree with TRBD1. With V trimmed by 11 bases and J by 0 bases, 10 bases remained unmatched. The CDR3 contains 17 residues. The CDR3 sequence: CAGKRDRGASGANVLTF. CDR3 DNA sequence: TGTGCCGGCAAAAGGGACAGGGGTGCCTCTGGGGCCAACGTCCTGACTTTC.

The chain links TRBV20-1 to TRBJ1-1; D is possibly TRBD1 (6 bases). Germline V gives CDR1 DFQATT, CDR2 SNEGSKA (reference sequence). Trimming removed 0 bases at V and 1 base at J, with 24 bases between. The CDR3 runs to 19 residues. The CDR3 DNA reads TGCAGTGCTAGAGACCCCTTCCTACTGCCCGGACAGAGGAACACTGAAGCTTTCTTT. It translates to CSARDPFLLPGQRNTEAFF.

This clonotype was seen repeatedly, ten times or more. The V and J genes are TRBV29-1 and TRBJ2-7; 8 bases are a match to TRBD1. Trimming took 6 bases from V and 4 from J; bases not matched to a gene: 5. Per the germline V gene, CDR1 is SQVTM and CDR2 is ANQGSEA. The CDR3 contains 12 residues. The CDR3 reads CSVRQGSYEQYF. DNA for the CDR3: TGCAGCGTGAGACAGGGGTCGTACGAGCAGTACTTC.

This chain links TRBV7-9 with TRBJ1-1; the match to TRBD1 covers 12 bases. The CDR3 totals 17 residues. The V gene's germline CDR1 is SEHNR and CDR2 FQNEAQ (reference sequence). Unmatched junction bases numbered 3, after V lost 1 base and J lost 0 bases. The CDR3 region is CASSLGGQGALNTEAFF. For the CDR3, the DNA is TGTGCCAGCAGCTTAGGGGGACAGGGGGCCCTGAACACTGAAGCTTTCTTT.

The CDR3 DNA reads as TGCGCCAGCAGCTTCGACGAACTATACGAGCAGTACTTC. Residues: CASSFDELYEQYF. The V gene is TRBV5-1, the J gene TRBJ2-7, with D hard to call. V lost 2 bases, J lost 4 bases, and 10 bases lay in between. The CDR3 totals 13 residues. The germline V gene has CDR1 SGHRS and CDR2 YFSETQ.

The chain joins TRBV20-1 to TRBJ2-1, with TRBD2 identical over 7 bases. The length of the CDR3 is 15 residues. V trimming: 1 base; J trimming: 1 base; junction bases outside the gene matches: 4. CDR1 and CDR2 from the germline V gene are DFQATT and SNEGSKA (reference sequence). CDR3 nucleotides: TGCAGTGCTAGAGCTAGCGGCAAATCCTACAATGAGCAGTTCTTC. It specifies CSARASGKSYNEQFF.

This clonotype was found a few times. A junction end diverges from the germline sequence, so it may reflect a read error. V is TRBV25-1 and J is TRBJ2-3; D is perhaps TRBD1 or TRBD2 (5 bases each). This CDR3 is built from 13 residues. Germline CDR1 and CDR2: MGHDK and SYGVNS. CDR3 nucleotide sequence: TGTGCTAGCAGGGCTAGCATGGCAGATACGCAGTATTTT. As protein: CASRASMADTQYF.